This T cell receptor (beta chain) was obtained from a study of T cells after yellow fever vaccination. Study results and caveats: Among primary-vaccination clones, most reappeared after the booster, at almost 98% for CD4 and roughly 90% for CD8.

V lost 6 bases to trimming and J lost 4 bases, with 24 bases between them. Germline V gives CDR1 MNHEY, CDR2 SVGEGT. There are 17 residues in the CDR3. TCRdb itself ran the 5' RACE reads through MiXCR, one entry per CDR3 protein. Among 100,000 to 150,000 distinct CDR3 sequences, under 9% were seen once, and the ten largest hold roughly 40%. This clonotype was seen more than once but under ten times. Antigen specificity is unknown. The sequence was collected from a man younger than 30 who received the YFV17D yellow fever vaccine. Material: CD8+ T cells sorted from PBMCs, obtained on the day of the yellow fever booster vaccination. The J gene is TRBJ1-1, the V gene TRBV6-2 or TRBV6-3; D is unresolved. The DNA for the CDR3 is TGTGCCAGCAGCCCAGCGGTAGGTGGTGTGCCGGTCACTGAAGCTTTCTTT. Translating gives CASSPAVGGVPVTEAFF.